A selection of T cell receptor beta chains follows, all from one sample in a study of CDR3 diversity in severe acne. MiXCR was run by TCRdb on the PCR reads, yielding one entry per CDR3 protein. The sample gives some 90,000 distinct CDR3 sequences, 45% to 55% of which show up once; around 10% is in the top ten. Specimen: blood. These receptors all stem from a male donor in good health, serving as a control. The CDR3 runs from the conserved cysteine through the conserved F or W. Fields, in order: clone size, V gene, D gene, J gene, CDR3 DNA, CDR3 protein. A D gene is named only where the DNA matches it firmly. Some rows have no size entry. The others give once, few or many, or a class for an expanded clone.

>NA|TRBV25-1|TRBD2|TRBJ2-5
TGTGCCAGCAGCCCATCCGACGGGAGGGGAGAGACCCAGTACTTC
CASSPSDGRGETQYF
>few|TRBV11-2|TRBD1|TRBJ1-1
TGTGCCAGCAGCTTAGAAGGGACAGGGAACACTGAAGCTTTCTTT
CASSLEGTGNTEAFF
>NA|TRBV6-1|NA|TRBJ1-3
TGTGCCAGCAGTGAAGTCCACTCTGGAAACACCATATATTTT
CASSEVHSGNTIYF
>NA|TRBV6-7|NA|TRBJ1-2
TGTGCCAGCAGTTCGGCCCCTAACTATGGCTACACCTTC
CASSSAPNYGYTF
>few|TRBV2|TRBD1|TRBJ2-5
TGTGCCAGCAGGCTCGACAGGGGGCGAGAAGAGACCCAGTACTTC
CASRLDRGREETQYF
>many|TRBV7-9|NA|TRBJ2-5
TGTGCCAGCAGCTTAGCGGATAGACAAGAGACCCAGTACTTC
CASSLADRQETQYF
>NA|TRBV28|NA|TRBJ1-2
TGTGCCAGCAGTTCGTTTGTTCGGGTAGGGGCCTATGGCTACACCTTC
CASSSFVRVGAYGYTF
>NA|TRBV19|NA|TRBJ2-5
TGTGCCAGTAGTATTGAGCGGTTTTCATCGGCCCAGTACTTC
CASSIERFSSAQYF
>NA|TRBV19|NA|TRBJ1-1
TGTGCCAGCAGCCACGTCGGACGGCAGAACACTGAAGCTTTCTTT
CASSHVGRQNTEAFF
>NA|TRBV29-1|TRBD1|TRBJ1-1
TGCAGCGTTGTAGGGGGCAGGACTGAAGCTTTCTTT
CSVVGGRTEAFF
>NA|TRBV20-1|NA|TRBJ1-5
TGCAGTGCTAGCCTCGGGGATACTAATCAGCCCCAGCATTTT
CSASLGDTNQPQHF
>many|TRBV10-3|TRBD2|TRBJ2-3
TGTGCCACCCTGACTAGCGGGAGACCGAGAGATACGCAGTATTTT
CATLTSGRPRDTQYF
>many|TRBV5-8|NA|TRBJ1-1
TGTGCCAGCAGCTTGATGGGGATCCCTTTGAACACTGAAGCTTTCTTT
CASSLMGIPLNTEAFF
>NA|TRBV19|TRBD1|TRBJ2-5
TGTGCCAGTAGTCCCACAGGGGTCGGGGAGACCCAGTACTTC
CASSPTGVGETQYF
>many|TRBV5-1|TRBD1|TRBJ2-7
TGCGCCAGCAGCGGGGTAGGGGGACAGTTCGCCTACGAGCAGTACTTC
CASSGVGGQFAYEQYF
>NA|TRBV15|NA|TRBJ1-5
TGTGCCACCAGCAGAGATCGGAGGAAAGGCGTCGATCAGCCCCAGCATTTT
CATSRDRRKGVDQPQHF
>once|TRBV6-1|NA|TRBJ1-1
TGTGCCGGCAGTTACCCCGAGGGGGGGGGGAAAACTGAAGCTTTCTTT
CAGSYPEGGGKTEAFF
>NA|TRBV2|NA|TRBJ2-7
TGTGCCAGCAGTCCCTCCCGGGCCTTATTCTACGAGCAGTACTTC
CASSPSRALFYEQYF
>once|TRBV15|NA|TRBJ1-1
TGTGCCACCAGCAGACAGGGGAGCACTGAAGCTTTCTTT
CATSRQGSTEAFF
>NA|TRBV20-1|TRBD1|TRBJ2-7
TGCAGTGCTAGACCAGGACAGGGAATTTTTAACACCTACGAGCAGTACTTC
CSARPGQGIFNTYEQYF
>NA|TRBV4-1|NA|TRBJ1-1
TGCGCCAGCAGCCATTATGGCGTGGAAGCTTTCTTT
CASSHYGVEAFF
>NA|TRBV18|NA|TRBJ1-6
TGTGCCAGCCAGGGCTCGGGGGGCACGACACCCCTCCACTTT
CASQGSGGTTPLHF
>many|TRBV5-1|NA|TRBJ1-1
TGCGCCAGCAGCTTGGAGGCAGGGGCGAACACTGAAGCTTTCTTT
CASSLEAGANTEAFF
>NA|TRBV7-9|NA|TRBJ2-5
TGTGCCAGCAGCTTAGCGTGGGGACACTTAGAGACCCAGTACTTC
CASSLAWGHLETQYF
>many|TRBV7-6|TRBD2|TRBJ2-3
TGTGCCAGCAGCCCACTAGCGGGAGGGCCAGATACGCAGTATTTT
CASSPLAGGPDTQYF
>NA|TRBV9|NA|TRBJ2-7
TGTGCCAGCAGTCTTATGGAGGACGTCGACCCTCGTGGGCAGTACTTC
CASSLMEDVDPRGQYF
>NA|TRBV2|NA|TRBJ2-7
TGTGCCAACAGTGGCGACGGGAGCTCCTATGAGCAGTACTTC
CANSGDGSSYEQYF
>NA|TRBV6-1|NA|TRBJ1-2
TGTGCCAGCTCTAAGTCATTACCAGATCGGGGCTACACCTTC
CASSKSLPDRGYTF
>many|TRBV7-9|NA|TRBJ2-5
TGTGCCAGCAGCTTGAGGGTGGAGACCCAGTACTTC
CASSLRVETQYF
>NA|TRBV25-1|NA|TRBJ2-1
TGTGCCAGCAGTGACCGCACCTTCGACAATGAGCAGTTCTTC
CASSDRTFDNEQFF
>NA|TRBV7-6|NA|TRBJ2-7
TGTGCCAGCAGCCCTACCCCCCCGACAGCAATTACCTACGAGCAGTACTTC
CASSPTPPTAITYEQYF
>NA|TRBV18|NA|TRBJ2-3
TGTGCCAGCTCACCAGGCACAGATATGCAGTATTTT
CASSPGTDMQYF
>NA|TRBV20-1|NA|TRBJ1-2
TGCAGTGCAACCAAGGGCAGGGAGATTAATGGCTACACCTTC
CSATKGREINGYTF
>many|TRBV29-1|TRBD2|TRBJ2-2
TGCAGCGCCCGGGGGGGGTATACCGGGGAGCTGTTTTTT
CSARGGYTGELFF
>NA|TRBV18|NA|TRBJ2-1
TGCGCCAGCTCACTACAGGGCAATAAGCAGTTCTTC
CASSLQGNKQFF
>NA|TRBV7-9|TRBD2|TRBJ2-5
TGTGCCAGCAGTCGAGGGACTAGCGGACAAGAGACCCAGTACTTC
CASSRGTSGQETQYF
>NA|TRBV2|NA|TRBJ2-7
TGTGCCAGCAGTGAAGCAGGAGGGTACCATCAGCCCCAGCACTTC
CASSEAGGYHQPQHF
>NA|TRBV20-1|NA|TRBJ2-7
TGCAGTGCTATGGAGGGATCCTACGAGCAGTACTTC
CSAMEGSYEQYF
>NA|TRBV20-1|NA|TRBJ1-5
TGCAGTGCCAGCAGCCAAGATTCCCAGCCCCAGCATTTT
CSASSQDSQPQHF
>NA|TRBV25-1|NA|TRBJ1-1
TGTGCCAGCAGCCCGCGGCTCGAACCGGGTTACACTGAAGCTTTCTTT
CASSPRLEPGYTEAFF
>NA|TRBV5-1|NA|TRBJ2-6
TGCGCCAGCAGCCCCAGCTCTGGGGCCAACGTCCTGACTTTC
CASSPSSGANVLTF
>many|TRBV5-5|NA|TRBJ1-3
TGTGCCAGCAGCCGGTTCCGGGACTCTGGAAACACCATATATTTT
CASSRFRDSGNTIYF
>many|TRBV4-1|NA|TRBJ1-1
TGCGCCAGCAGCCGGGGCAGCATGAACACTGAAGCTTTCTTT
CASSRGSMNTEAFF
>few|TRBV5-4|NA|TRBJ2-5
TGTGCCAGCAGCTTTGAGGGGGGGCCGGGGGAGACCCAGTACTTC
CASSFEGGPGETQYF
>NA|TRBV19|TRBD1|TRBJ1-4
TGTGCCAGTAGTCAACAGGGGCCGCGCCCCGAAAAACTGTTTTTT
CASSQQGPRPEKLFF
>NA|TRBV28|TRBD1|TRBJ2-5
TGTGCCAGCAGTTACGGGACAGTCCAAGAGACCCAGTACTTC
CASSYGTVQETQYF
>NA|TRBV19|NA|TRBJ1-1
TGTGCCAGTAGGGATGGGGTAGAAGCTTTCTTT
CASRDGVEAFF
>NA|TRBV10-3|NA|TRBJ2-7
TGTGCCATCAGTGAGTCTGGCGCCGGTAGGGGCGAGCAGTACTTC
CAISESGAGRGEQYF
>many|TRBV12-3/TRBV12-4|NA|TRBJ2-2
TGTGCCAGCAGTTTAGAGAAACTTAACACCGGGGAGCTGTTTTTT
CASSLEKLNTGELFF
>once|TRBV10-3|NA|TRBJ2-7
TGTGCCATCAGTGCAAGGGACGAGCAGTACTTC
CAISARDEQYF
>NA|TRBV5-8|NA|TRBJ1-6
TGTGCCAGCAGCGTGGACCGGCGGAATTCACCCCTCCACTTT
CASSVDRRNSPLHF
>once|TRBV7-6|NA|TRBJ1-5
TGTGCCAGCAGCTTGGGTCCAGGGGGCAATCAGCCCCAGCATTTT
CASSLGPGGNQPQHF
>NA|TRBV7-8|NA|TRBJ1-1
TGCGCCAGCAGCCAAGAAGGGGTAAGAAGCACTGAAGCTTTCTTT
CASSQEGVRSTEAFF
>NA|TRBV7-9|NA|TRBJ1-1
TGTGCCAGCAGCACACAGGGTGGTGGGACTGAAGCTTTCTTT
CASSTQGGGTEAFF
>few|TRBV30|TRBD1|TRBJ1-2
TGTGCCTCCCAGGGACAGGACAATGGCTACACCTTC
CASQGQDNGYTF